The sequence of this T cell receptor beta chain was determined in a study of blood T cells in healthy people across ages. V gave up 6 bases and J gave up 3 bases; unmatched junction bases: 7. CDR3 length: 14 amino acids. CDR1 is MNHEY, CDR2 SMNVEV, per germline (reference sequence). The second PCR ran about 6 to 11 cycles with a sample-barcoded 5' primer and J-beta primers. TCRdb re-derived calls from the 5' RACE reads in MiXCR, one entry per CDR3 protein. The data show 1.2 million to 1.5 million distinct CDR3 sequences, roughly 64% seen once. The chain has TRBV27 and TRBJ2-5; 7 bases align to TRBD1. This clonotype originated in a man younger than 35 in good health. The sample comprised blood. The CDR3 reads CASRLGQREETQYF. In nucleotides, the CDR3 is TGTGCCAGCAGACTGGGACAGAGGGAAGAGACCCAGTACTTC.